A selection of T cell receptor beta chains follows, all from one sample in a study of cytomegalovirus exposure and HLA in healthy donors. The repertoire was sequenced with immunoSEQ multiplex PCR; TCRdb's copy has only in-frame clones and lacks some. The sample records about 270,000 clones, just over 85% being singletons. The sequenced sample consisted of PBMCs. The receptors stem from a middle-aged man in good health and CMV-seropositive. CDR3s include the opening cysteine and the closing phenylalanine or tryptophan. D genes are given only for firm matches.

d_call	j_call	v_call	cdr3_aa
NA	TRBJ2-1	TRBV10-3	CAIRAGNEQFF
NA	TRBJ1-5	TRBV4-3	CASSQETRVGNQPQHF
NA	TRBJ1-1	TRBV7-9	CASSPGGTEAFF
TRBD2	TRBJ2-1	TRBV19	CASYAGGYNEQFF
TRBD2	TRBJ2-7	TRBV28	CASSFWTGTSGRYEQYF
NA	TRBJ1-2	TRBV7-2	CASSPVTANYGYTF
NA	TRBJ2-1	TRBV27	CASSLYTEPNEQFF
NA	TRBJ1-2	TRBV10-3	CAISESSRGAGYGYTF
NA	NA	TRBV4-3	CASSQGRVTRGEQYF
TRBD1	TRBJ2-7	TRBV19	CASSRDRGYEQYF
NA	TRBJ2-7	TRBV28	CASTNLFSDEQYF
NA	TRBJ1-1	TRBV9	CASSVGQSQNTEAFF
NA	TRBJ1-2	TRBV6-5	CASKRQDSNYGYTF
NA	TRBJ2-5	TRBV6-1	CASSRQRPQETQYF
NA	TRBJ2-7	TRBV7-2	CASSLTTYEQYF
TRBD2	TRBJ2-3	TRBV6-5	CASSSTSGSGDTQYF
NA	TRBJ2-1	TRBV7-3	CASSLTQSAYRDEQFF
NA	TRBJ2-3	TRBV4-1	CASSQEGLADTQYF
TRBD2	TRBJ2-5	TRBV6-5	CASRGRGGRETQYF
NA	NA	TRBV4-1	CASSQAGTPYEQYF
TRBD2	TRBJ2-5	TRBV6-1	CASRTSASRQETQYF
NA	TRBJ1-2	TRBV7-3	CASSASRAGSYGYTF
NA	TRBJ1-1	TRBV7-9	CASSIAVGTPNTEAFF
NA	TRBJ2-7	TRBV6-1	CASRGDIRYEQYF
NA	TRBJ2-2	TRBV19	CASSIQGSGELFF
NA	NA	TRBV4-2	CASSPTGRDYEQYF
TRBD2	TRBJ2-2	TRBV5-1	CASSQRGLAGSGELFF
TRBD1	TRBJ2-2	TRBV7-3	CASSLVLDRAGGRDTGELFF
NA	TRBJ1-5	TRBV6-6	CASSTQGNQPQHF
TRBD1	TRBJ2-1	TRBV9	CASSSYDIMRGRNEQFF
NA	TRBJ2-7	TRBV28	CASSPSASSYEQYF
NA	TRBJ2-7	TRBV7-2	CASSLDGRDSYEQYF
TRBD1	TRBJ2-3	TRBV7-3	CASSVDRGADTQYF
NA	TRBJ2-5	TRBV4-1	CASSQEGEQETQYF
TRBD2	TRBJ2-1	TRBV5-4	CASSPGLAHNEQFF
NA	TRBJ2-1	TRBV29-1	CSVDQGSSSYNEQFF
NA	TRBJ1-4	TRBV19	CASSIQGGFSEKLFF
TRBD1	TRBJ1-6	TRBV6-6	CASFTGGVWNSPLHF
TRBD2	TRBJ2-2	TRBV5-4	CASSEGLAGGYTGELFF
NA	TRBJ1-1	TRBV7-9	CSSSLEVSGHLAFF
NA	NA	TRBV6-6	CASSYSSSAPSYEQYF
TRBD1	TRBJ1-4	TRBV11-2	CASSPPVRQGENEKLFF
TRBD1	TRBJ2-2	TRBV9	CASSSDRVGYTGELFF
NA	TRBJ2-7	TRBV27	CASSPRLLIYEQYF
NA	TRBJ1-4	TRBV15	CATSRGGDRFVEKLFF
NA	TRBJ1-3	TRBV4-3	CASSQDPTDSGNTIYF
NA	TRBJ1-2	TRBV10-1	CASTPDRSNYGYTF
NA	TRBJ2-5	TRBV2	CASRNVLQETQYF
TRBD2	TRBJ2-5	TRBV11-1	CASSLGLAGETQYF
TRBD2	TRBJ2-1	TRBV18	CASSPASGSHNEQFF
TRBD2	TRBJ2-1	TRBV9	CASSAPSGRAHNEQFF
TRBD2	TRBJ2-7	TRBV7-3	CASSYSGTSGNYEQYF
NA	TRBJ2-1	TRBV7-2	CASIHRASNEQFF
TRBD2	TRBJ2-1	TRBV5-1	CASSSPGLEVNEQFF
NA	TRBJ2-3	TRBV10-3	CAISESVAGSDTQYF